The 20 T cell receptor beta chains below all came from one sample that was sequenced in a study of T cell clones after liver transplantation. The table came from immunoSEQ multiplex PCR; TCRdb's copy has only in-frame clones and leaves some out. This sample has 70,000 to 80,000 clones; over 85% occur once, and the top ten carry 2.7%. The sequences come from CD4+ T cells from blood, collected before liver transplant. These receptors came from a human donor who received a liver transplant.

The V and J genes are TRBV10-3 and TRBJ2-5; weak D call: TRBD2 (6 bases). CDR3 length: 12 residues. Looked up from germline, CDR1 is ENHRY and CDR2 is SYGVKD. Trimming removed 11 bases at V and 1 base at J, with 11 bases between. The CDR3 loop is CAAGRPQETQYF. As DNA, the CDR3 is TGTGCCGCGGGACGTCCCCAAGAGACCCAGTACTTC.

This chain joins TRBV5-1 and TRBJ2-5; D uncertain. The CDR3 consists of 13 residues. The V gene lost 3 bases and the J gene lost 4 bases, with 10 bases spanning the gap. Germline loops: CDR1 SGHRS, CDR2 YFSETQ. In DNA, the CDR3 is TGCGCCAGCAGCTCCATCCGCACAGAGACCCAGTACTTC. It translates to CASSSIRTETQYF.

The chain couples TRBV5-1 to TRBJ2-7; 7 positions agree with TRBD1. The length of the CDR3 is 16 residues. Unmatched junction bases numbered 6, after V lost 0 bases and J lost 0 bases. Germline V gene data show CDR1 as SGHRS and CDR2 as YFSETQ. CDR3 loop: CASSLVPTGSSYEQYF. The CDR3 DNA reads as TGCGCCAGCAGCTTGGTACCGACAGGGAGCTCCTACGAGCAGTACTTC.

The chain links TRBV19 to TRBJ1-5; 7 bases are a match to TRBD1. Germline CDR1 reads LNHDA; CDR2 reads SQIVND (reference sequence). The CDR3 runs 16 residues. V shed 3 bases, J shed 2 bases, and the junction held 7 bases outside the gene matches. The CDR3 region is CASSIGGDRGNQPQHF. The CDR3 coding sequence is TGTGCCAGTAGTATTGGAGGTGACAGGGGCAATCAGCCCCAGCATTTT.

The chain couples TRBV5-5 to TRBJ1-4; D possibly corresponds to TRBD1 (5 bases). The germline CDR1 and CDR2 sequences are SGHKS and YYEKEE (reference sequence). V was trimmed by 4 bases and J by 5 bases, leaving 15 bases between them. The CDR3 sequence is 15 residues long. The CDR3 here is CASSGVGTANEKLFF. The CDR3, as DNA: TGTGCCAGCAGCGGCGTAGGGACTGCCAATGAAAAACTGTTTTTT.

The chain has TRBV12-5 and TRBJ2-7; D is ambiguous. The germline CDR1 and CDR2 sequences are LGHNT and FRNRAP. V shed 1 base and J shed 6 bases, with 10 bases lying between them. The CDR3 is made up of 13 amino acids. The CDR3 reads CASGLEPESEQYF. DNA of the CDR3: TGTGCTAGTGGTTTGGAACCCGAAAGCGAGCAGTACTTC.

The gene calls are TRBV10-2 and TRBJ2-3, with 8 bases fitting TRBD2. The CDR3 is made up of 14 amino acids. V was pared by 6 bases and J by 5 bases, with 7 bases of the junction left unmatched. Germline CDR1 WSHSY, CDR2 SAAADI. CDR3 nucleotides: TGCGCCAGCAGGGCGGGACTAGGGTTAGATACGCAGTATTTT. Translating it yields CASRAGLGLDTQYF.

The chain uses TRBV15 and TRBJ2-2; D is uncertain. CDR3 length: 16 residues. The V end was cut by 3 bases, the J end by 1 base, with 12 bases between. Germline V gene sequence: CDR1 LNHNV, CDR2 YYDKDF (reference sequence). For the CDR3, the DNA is TGTGCCACCAGCAGGGTCCTGGGGAAGAACACCGGGGAGCTGTTTTTT. Amino acids: CATSRVLGKNTGELFF.

CDR3 amino acids: CASSEARGKETQYF. The CDR3, as DNA: TGTGCCAGCAGTGAAGCGAGGGGTAAAGAGACCCAGTACTTC. The chain links TRBV2 to TRBJ2-5; D is possibly TRBD1 or TRBD2 (5 bases each). V gave up 0 bases and J gave up 3 bases, with 8 bases separating them. The germline V gene has CDR1 SNHLY and CDR2 FYNNEI. The CDR3 covers 14 residues.

The chain joins TRBV5-6 to TRBJ1-1; perhaps TRBD1 as D (5 bases). The CDR3 consists of 15 residues. The V end was cut by 6 bases, the J end by 2 bases, with 17 bases between. Per the germline V gene, CDR1 is SGHDT and CDR2 is YYEEEE. The CDR3 loop reads CASIWRGRENTEAFF. For the CDR3, the DNA is TGTGCCAGCATCTGGAGGGGTCGGGAAAACACTGAAGCTTTCTTT.

This chain uses TRBV28 with TRBJ2-3; TRBD2 matches 16 bases. CDR1 and CDR2 from the germline V gene are MDHEN and SYDVKM. The CDR3 totals 17 residues. Unmatched junction bases numbered 11, after V lost 5 bases and J lost 9 bases. This chain's CDR3 is CASSPGLAGGWVRTQYF. The CDR3 bases are TGTGCCAGCAGTCCGGGACTAGCGGGAGGGTGGGTCCGCACGCAGTATTTT.

The rearrangement uses TRBV30 and TRBJ1-1; D is unclear. The germline V gene encodes CDR1 GTSNPN and CDR2 SVGIG (reference sequence). The CDR3 has 13 residues. Trimming shortened V by 1 base and J by 4 bases, and 10 bases separated the two germline ends. Here the CDR3 reads CAWSGGVFTEAFF. CDR3 nucleotide sequence: TGTGCCTGGAGTGGCGGAGTTTTCACTGAAGCTTTCTTT. The whole variable domain, remainder taken from reference TRBV30 and TRBJ1-1, is SQTIHQWPATLVQPVGSPLSLECTVEGTSNPNLYWYRQAAGRGLQLLFYSVGIGQISSEVPQNLSASRPQDRQFILSSKKLLLSDSGFYLCAWSGGVFTEAFFGQGTRLTVV.

This chain connects TRBV28 to TRBJ2-7; no clear D. Trimming shortened V by 7 bases and J by 0 bases, and 10 bases separated the two germline ends. The CDR3 totals 13 residues. Germline CDR1 MDHEN, CDR2 SYDVKM. CDR3 sequence: CASNPSPSYEQYF. Written as DNA, the CDR3 is TGTGCCAGCAACCCCAGTCCCTCCTACGAGCAGTACTTC.

The V call is TRBV27, the J call TRBJ1-5, with a tentative D call TRBD1 (6 bases). Germline CDR1 reads MNHEY; CDR2 reads SMNVEV (reference sequence). V was clipped by 6 bases and J by 2 bases, with 14 bases between them. This CDR3 has 15 amino acids. CDR3 nucleotides: TGTGCCAGCAGGGGGGGGCAGGGTGGCAATCAGCCCCAGCATTTT. Its protein is CASRGGQGGNQPQHF.

The chain joins TRBV7-8 to TRBJ2-3, with 12 positions matching TRBD2. The germline V gene has CDR1 SGHVS and CDR2 FQNEAQ. The CDR3 has 17 residues. Trimming at V came to 1 base and at J to 2 bases, leaving 4 bases not matched to a gene. CDR3 residues: CASSLGRLAGVTDTQYF. The CDR3 nucleotides read TGTGCCAGCAGCTTAGGGAGACTAGCGGGAGTCACAGATACGCAGTATTTT.

V is TRBV28 and J is TRBJ2-4, with D unclear. Germline V gives CDR1 MDHEN, CDR2 SYDVKM. The length of the CDR3 is 16 residues. V was clipped by 5 bases and J by 3 bases, with 17 bases between them. CDR3 sequence: CASSPPVGPDKNIQYF. The DNA of the CDR3 is TGTGCCAGCAGTCCCCCGGTAGGACCGGACAAAAACATTCAGTACTTC. The entire variable domain, with the rest obtained from reference TRBV28 and TRBJ2-4, is as follows: DVKVTQSSRYLVKRTGEKVFLECVQDMDHENMFWYRQDPGLGLRLIYFSYDVKMKEKGDIPEGYSVSREKKERFSLILESASTNQTSMYLCASSPPVGPDKNIQYFGAGTRLSVL.

The CDR3 region is CASSVKNEQFF. CDR3 bases: TGTGCCAGCAGCGTTAAAAATGAGCAGTTCTTC. The chain is built from TRBV7-9 and TRBJ2-1; D is uncertain. With 5 bases removed from V and 7 bases from J, the gap between germline ends came to 6 bases. The CDR3 extends over 11 amino acids. CDR1 is SEHNR and CDR2 is FQNEAQ in the germline V gene (reference sequence). Based on the CDR3 plus reference TRBV7-9 and TRBJ2-1, the full variable domain is DTGVSQNPRHKITKRGQNVTFRCDPISEHNRLYWYRQTLGQGPEFLTYFQNEAQLEKSRLLSDRFSAERPKGSFSTLEIQRTEQGDSAMYLCASSVKNEQFFGPGTRLTVL.

The chain is built from TRBV19 and TRBJ2-6; the D is unclear. Germline CDR1 LNHDA, CDR2 SQIVND (reference sequence). Trimming stripped 3 bases from V and 0 bases from J, with 9 bases between. The CDR3 is made up of 16 amino acids. The CDR3 sequence: CASSMGGRSGANVLTF. The CDR3 bases are TGTGCCAGTAGTATGGGCGGACGCTCTGGGGCCAACGTCCTGACTTTC.

The CDR3 nucleotides are TGTGCCAGCAGCTTAGCGGGAGGGCAGTTCTTC. Translating gives CASSLAGGQFF. V usage is TRBV7-2 and J usage is TRBJ2-1; TRBD2 might be the D (6 bases). V lost 0 bases and J 12 bases, leaving 6 bases between the germline ends. The V gene's germline CDR1 is SGHTA and CDR2 FQGNSA. The CDR3 runs 11 residues.

The rearrangement links TRBV14 to TRBJ2-7; 7 bases are shared with TRBD1. Germline V gene lookup returns CDR1 SGHDN and CDR2 FVKESK. The junction had 8 bases not matched to a gene; V was cut back by 0 bases and J by 0 bases. CDR3 size: 17 residues. CDR3 bases: TGTGCCAGCAGCCAAGATGATCCGACAGGGAGCTCCTACGAGCAGTACTTC. Its protein product is CASSQDDPTGSSYEQYF.